The entry below describes one T cell receptor (beta chain). Antigen unknown. Germline CDR1 and CDR2: KGHSH and LQKENI. Trimming cost V 0 bases and J 5 bases, with 16 bases left between them. The CDR3 is 16 amino acids. Healthy individuals who donated bone marrow served as the donors. The data are from a study of cytomegalovirus exposure and HLA in healthy donors. General study findings and limits: Prediction of most subjects' HLA-A and HLA-B alleles by TCR beta sequences was reportedly accurate. It was 164 TCR beta chains that were listed as cytomegalovirus-associated. Sequencing had likely introduced a cluster of highly shared sequence variants as an artifact.

This PCR relied on a set of 60 Vbeta primers and 13 Jbeta primers. The assay was immunoSEQ multiplex PCR, and TCRdb's table has in-frame clones only and misses some. The table has approximately 90,000 clones, about 85% seen once; the top ten hold about 7.2%. This TCR derives from a man between 35 and 55 years old in good health and CMV-seropositive. Sequencing was carried out using PBMCs. The chain employs TRBV18 and TRBJ2-5, with D possibly being TRBD2 (6 bases). The CDR3 region is CASSPPSVGREETQYF. CDR3 coding DNA: TGTGCCAGCTCACCACCGTCTGTCGGGAGAGAGGAGACCCAGTACTTC.